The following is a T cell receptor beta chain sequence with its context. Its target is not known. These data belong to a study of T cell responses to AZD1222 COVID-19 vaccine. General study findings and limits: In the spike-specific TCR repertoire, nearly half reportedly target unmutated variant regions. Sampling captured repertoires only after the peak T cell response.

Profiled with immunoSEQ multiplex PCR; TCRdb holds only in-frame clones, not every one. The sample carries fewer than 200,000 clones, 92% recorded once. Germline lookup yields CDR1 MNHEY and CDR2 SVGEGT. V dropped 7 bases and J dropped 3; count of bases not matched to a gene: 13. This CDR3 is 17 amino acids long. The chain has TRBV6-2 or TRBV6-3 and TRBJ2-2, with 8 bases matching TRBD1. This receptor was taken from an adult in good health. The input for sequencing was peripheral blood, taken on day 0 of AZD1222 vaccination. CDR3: CASTPLSAGGYTGELFF. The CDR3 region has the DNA TGTGCCAGCACCCCCTTGTCGGCAGGGGGCTACACCGGGGAGCTGTTTTTT.